Sequencing of this TCR beta chain was carried out in a study of blood T cell repertoires in COVID-19. Study in general: COVID-19 samples, acute and convalescent, were from the United States, Italy and Spain.

Using immunoSEQ multiplex PCR, the repertoire was profiled, and TCRdb retains in-frame clones only, with some absent. The data contain hundreds of thousands of clones, 85% to 90% of them singletons. Germline V gene sequence: CDR1 LNHNV, CDR2 YYDKDF (reference sequence). The length of the CDR3 is 12 residues. Trimming shortened V by 1 base and J by 5 bases, and 3 bases separated the two germline ends. Participant ages covered about 18 to 90 years across 24 US areas. Grouping used clinical history reported by participants in a survey and questionnaire. Exposed participants came across a COVID-19 case within 2 weeks before study entry.

The chain has TRBV15 and TRBJ2-1; the D is unclear. The sequence was collected from a man aged 50-59 years who had been exposed to COVID-19. Material: PBMCs or T cells enriched from blood (not recorded which). CDR3 in DNA: TGTGCCACCAGCAGAGTTAACAATGAGCAGTTCTTC. Translating gives CATSRVNNEQFF.